A single T cell receptor beta chain is shown here with its context. Its antigen remains unidentified. These data originate in a study of vaccination and CD4 T cells after COVID-19. Broader study findings: Spike mono-reactivity was the property of 304 of 307 vaccine-specific clones in convalescent patients.

At the Johns Hopkins FTIC core, DNA taken from cultured CD4+ T cells was sequenced by way of the Oncomine TCR Beta short-read assay. A single record per CDR3 protein comes from TCRdb applying MiXCR to the PCR reads. Counted here are under 15,000 distinct CDR3 sequences, roughly 80% occurring once; the ten biggest clones make up about a tenth. Germline CDR1 MGHDK, CDR2 SYGVNS. The V end lost 8 bases, the J end lost 0 bases, and 10 bases lay between the germline ends. The CDR3 is 13 residues long. This sample's treatment: roughly ten-day PBMC culture with coronavirus spike peptide pools or control peptides (ViraFEST assay).

The sequenced material came from CD4+ T cells from blood, cultured in vitro. This clonotype was obtained from a human donor who had recovered from COVID-19. The chain employs TRBV25-1 and TRBJ1-1, with D hard to call. The CDR3, as DNA: TGTGCCAGCCAGAGGAATATGAACACTGAAGCTTTCTTT. Translating it yields CASQRNMNTEAFF.